The following is a T cell receptor beta chain sequence with its context. Some clones are missing from TCRdb's copy, which holds only in-frame ones; the method was immunoSEQ multiplex PCR. Of just under 20,000 clones in the sample, 65% to 85% were seen once. Intraepithelial and lamina propria lymphocytes were isolated from graft specimens. Looked up from germline, CDR1 is SGHDT and CDR2 is YYEEEE. The CDR3 spans 15 residues. Deletions cut 5 bases from V and 5 bases from J, with 19 bases between. These data belong to a study of graft-versus-host responses after intestinal transplantation. This chain connects TRBV5-6 to TRBJ1-2, with D hard to call. This TCR was recovered from a human patient who received an intestinal transplant, so some T cells may come from the graft donor. The sample consisted of ileum tissue, taken approximately 20 days after intestinal transplant. CDR3 region: CASSLPGINLYGYTF. CDR3 nucleotides: TGTGCCAGCAGTCTACCGGGAATTAATTTGTATGGCTACACCTTC.